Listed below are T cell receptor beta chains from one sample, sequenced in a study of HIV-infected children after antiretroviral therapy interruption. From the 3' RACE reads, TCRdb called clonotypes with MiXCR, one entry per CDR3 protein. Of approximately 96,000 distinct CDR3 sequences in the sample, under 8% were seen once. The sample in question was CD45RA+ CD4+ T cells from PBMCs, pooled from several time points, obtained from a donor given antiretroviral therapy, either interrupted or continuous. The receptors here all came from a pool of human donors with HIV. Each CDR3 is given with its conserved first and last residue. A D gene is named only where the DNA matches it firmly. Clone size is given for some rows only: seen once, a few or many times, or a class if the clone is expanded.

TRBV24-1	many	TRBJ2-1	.	CATSGVLASYNEQFF	TGTGCCACCAGTGGGGTACTGGCATCCTACAATGAGCAGTTCTTC
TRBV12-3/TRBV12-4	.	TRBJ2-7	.	CASRRSRGTYEQYF	TGTGCCAGCAGAAGGAGCAGGGGAACTTACGAGCAGTACTTC
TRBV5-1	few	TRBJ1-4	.	CASSLAGQSNEKLFF	TGCGCCAGCAGCTTGGCCGGACAGTCTAATGAAAAACTGTTTTTT
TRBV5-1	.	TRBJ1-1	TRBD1	CASSWQGVTTEAFF	TGCGCCAGCAGCTGGCAGGGGGTTACCACTGAAGCTTTCTTT
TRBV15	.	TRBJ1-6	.	CATSPTAGSPLHF	TGTGCCACCAGCCCCACGGCCGGCTCACCCCTCCACTTT
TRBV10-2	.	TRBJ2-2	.	CASSEPGHTGELFF	TGCGCCAGCAGTGAACCAGGGCACACCGGGGAGCTGTTTTTT
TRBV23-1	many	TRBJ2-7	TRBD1	CASSQSRGRWLEQYF	TGCGCCAGCAGTCAATCCAGGGGGCGGTGGTTAGAGCAGTACTTC
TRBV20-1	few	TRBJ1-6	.	CSARVDTRTLHF	TGCAGTGCTAGAGTAGACACAAGGACCCTCCACTTT
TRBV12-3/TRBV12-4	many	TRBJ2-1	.	CASTSLGRSSYNEQFF	TGTGCCAGCACCTCACTAGGACGGAGCTCCTACAATGAGCAGTTCTTC
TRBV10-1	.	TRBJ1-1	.	CASRIPVGLNTEAFF	TGCGCCAGCAGAATCCCGGTGGGTTTGAACACTGAAGCTTTCTTT
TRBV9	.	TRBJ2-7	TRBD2	CASSVGTSGGWYSYEQYF	TGTGCCAGCAGCGTAGGAACTAGCGGGGGATGGTACTCCTACGAGCAGTACTTC
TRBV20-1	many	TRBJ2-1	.	CSAGGPYEQFF	TGCAGTGCCGGGGGCCCCTATGAGCAGTTCTTC
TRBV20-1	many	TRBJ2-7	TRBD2	CSARLPSGGAYEQYF	TGCAGTGCTAGACTCCCTAGCGGGGGGGCCTACGAGCAGTACTTC
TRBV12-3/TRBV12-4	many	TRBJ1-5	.	CASRARNQPQHF	TGTGCCAGCCGGGCACGAAATCAGCCCCAGCATTTT
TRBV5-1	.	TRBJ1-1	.	CASSLANIPNTEAFF	TGCGCCAGCAGCTTGGCAAATATCCCGAACACTGAAGCTTTCTTT
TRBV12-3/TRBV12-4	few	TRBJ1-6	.	CASSLRRGGNSPLHF	TGTGCCAGCAGTTTGAGGAGGGGAGGTAATTCACCCCTCCACTTT
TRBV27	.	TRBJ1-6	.	CASSPYGQFSPLHF	TGTGCCAGCAGTCCTTACGGACAGTTTTCACCCCTCCACTTT
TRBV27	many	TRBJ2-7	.	CASSHRAQSAYEQYF	TGTGCCAGCAGTCACCGCGCACAGTCGGCCTACGAGCAGTACTTC
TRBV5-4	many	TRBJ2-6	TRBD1	CASSAGGQGRSGANVLTF	TGTGCCAGCAGCGCCGGGGGACAGGGCCGCTCTGGGGCCAACGTCCTGACTTTC
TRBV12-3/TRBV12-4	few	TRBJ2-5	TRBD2	CASSIAGPTQETQYF	TGTGCCAGCAGTATAGCGGGGCCCACCCAAGAGACCCAGTACTTC
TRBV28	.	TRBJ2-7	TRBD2	CVVAGAFGEQYF	TGTGTCGTCGCGGGAGCCTTTGGAGAGCAGTACTTC
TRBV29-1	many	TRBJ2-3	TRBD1	CSVDRPSTDTQYF	TGCAGCGTGGACAGGCCAAGCACAGATACGCAGTATTTT
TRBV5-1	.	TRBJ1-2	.	CASGDGQNYGYTF	TGCGCCAGCGGCGATGGACAGAACTATGGCTACACCTTC
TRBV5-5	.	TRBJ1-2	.	CASTIMGSANYGYTF	TGTGCCAGCACCATTATGGGGTCAGCTAACTATGGCTACACCTTC
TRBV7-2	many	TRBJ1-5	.	CASSFQGNQPQHF	TGTGCCAGCAGCTTCCAGGGCAATCAGCCCCAGCATTTT
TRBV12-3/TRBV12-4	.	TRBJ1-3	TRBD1	CASSFGGTGNSGNTIYF	TGTGCCAGCAGTTTTGGGGGGACAGGAAACTCTGGAAACACCATATATTTT
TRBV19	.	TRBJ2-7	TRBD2	CASSIGGGIPYEQYF	TGTGCCAGTAGTATAGGGGGGGGGATCCCCTACGAGCAGTACTTC
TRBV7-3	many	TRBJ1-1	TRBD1	CASSFHRGFTEAFF	TGTGCCAGCAGCTTCCACAGGGGCTTCACTGAAGCTTTCTTT
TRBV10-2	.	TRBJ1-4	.	CASSDARAESNEKLFF	TGCGCCAGCAGTGACGCTAGGGCGGAGTCTAATGAAAAACTGTTTTTT
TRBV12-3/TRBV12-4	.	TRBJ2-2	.	CASSFPTPGELFF	TGTGCCAGCAGTTTTCCCACCCCCGGGGAGCTGTTTTTT
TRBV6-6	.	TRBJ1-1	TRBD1	CASSSRTGPIEAFF	TGTGCCAGCAGTTCCCGGACAGGGCCGATTGAAGCTTTCTTT
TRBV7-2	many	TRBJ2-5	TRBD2	CASSLELAGWETQYF	TGTGCCAGCAGCTTAGAGCTAGCGGGGTGGGAGACCCAGTACTTC
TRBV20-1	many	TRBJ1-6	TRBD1	CSAGTEYNSPLHF	TGCAGTGCTGGGACAGAGTATAATTCACCCCTCCACTTT
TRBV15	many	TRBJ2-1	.	CATSPTDGGEQFF	TGTGCCACCAGCCCAACCGACGGGGGTGAGCAGTTCTTC
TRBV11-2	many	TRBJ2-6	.	CASSLTGANVLTF	TGTGCCAGCAGCTTAACTGGGGCCAACGTCCTGACTTTC
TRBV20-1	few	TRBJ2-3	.	CSAKGLTDTQYF	TGCAGTGCTAAGGGCCTCACAGATACGCAGTATTTT
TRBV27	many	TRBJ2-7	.	CASSGPGPTQGQYF	TGTGCCAGCAGTGGTCCGGGACCGACTCAGGGGCAGTACTTC
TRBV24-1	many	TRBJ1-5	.	CATSDPTDSNQPQHF	TGTGCCACCAGTGACCCGACGGATAGCAATCAGCCCCAGCATTTT
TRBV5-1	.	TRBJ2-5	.	CASSYLGEAEETQYF	TGCGCCAGCAGCTACCTAGGGGAAGCTGAGGAGACCCAGTACTTC
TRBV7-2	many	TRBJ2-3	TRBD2	CASSLGGLIGDTQYF	TGTGCCAGCAGCTTAGGGGGACTAATTGGAGATACGCAGTATTTT
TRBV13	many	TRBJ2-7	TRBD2	CASREAGKRREQYF	TGTGCCTCGCGGGAGGCAGGGAAACGGCGAGAGCAGTACTTC
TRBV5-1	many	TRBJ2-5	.	CASSLDVGTQYF	TGCGCCAGCAGCTTGGACGTCGGGACCCAGTACTTC
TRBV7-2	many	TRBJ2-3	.	CASSLDPSPRATQYF	TGTGCCAGCAGCTTAGACCCCTCACCTCGGGCTACGCAGTATTTT
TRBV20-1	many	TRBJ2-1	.	CSARARNPRQERFYNEQFF	TGCAGTGCTAGAGCCCGAAATCCGAGACAGGAGCGGTTCTACAATGAGCAGTTCTTC
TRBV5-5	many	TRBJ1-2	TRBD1	CASSRRQGEDYYGYTF	TGTGCCAGCAGCCGCCGACAGGGGGAAGATTACTATGGCTACACCTTC
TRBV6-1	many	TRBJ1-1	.	CASSSGRVNTEAFF	TGTGCCAGCAGTAGTGGACGGGTGAACACTGAAGCTTTCTTT
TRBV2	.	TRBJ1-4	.	CASTINEKLFF	TGTGCCAGCACCATTAATGAAAAACTGTTTTTT
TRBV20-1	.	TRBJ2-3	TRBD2	CSARRPGQLISGRAEVDTDTQYF	TGCAGTGCTAGAAGACCGGGACAGTTGATTAGCGGGAGGGCCGAGGTAGACACAGATACGCAGTATTTT
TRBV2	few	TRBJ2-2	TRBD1	CASTQTRGLTGELFF	TGTGCCAGCACCCAAACAAGGGGGCTCACCGGGGAGCTGTTTTTT
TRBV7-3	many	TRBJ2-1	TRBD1	CASSLMGQGRDEQFF	TGTGCCAGCAGCTTAATGGGACAGGGTAGGGATGAGCAGTTCTTC
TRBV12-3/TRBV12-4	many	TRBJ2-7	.	CASSSEGEGAYEQYF	TGTGCCAGCAGTTCGGAGGGGGAAGGGGCCTACGAGCAGTACTTC
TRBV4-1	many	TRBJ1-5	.	CASSQSPGNNQPQHF	TGCGCCAGCAGCCAATCACCAGGAAACAATCAGCCCCAGCATTTT
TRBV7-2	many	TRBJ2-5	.	CASSSSPVETQYF	TGTGCCAGCAGCTCTTCCCCGGTGGAGACCCAGTACTTC
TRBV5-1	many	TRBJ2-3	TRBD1	CASSFTPGTGTTDTQYF	TGCGCCAGCAGCTTTACTCCCGGGACAGGGACCACAGATACGCAGTATTTT
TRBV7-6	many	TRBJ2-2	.	CASSLSGTGELFF	TGTGCCAGCAGCTTATCAGGAACCGGGGAGCTGTTTTTT
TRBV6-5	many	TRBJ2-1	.	CASSSGDAEQFF	TGTGCCAGCAGTTCTGGGGATGCTGAGCAGTTCTTC
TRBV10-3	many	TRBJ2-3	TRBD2	CAISEESSGAGDTQYF	TGTGCCATCAGTGAGGAGTCTAGCGGGGCAGGAGATACGCAGTATTTT
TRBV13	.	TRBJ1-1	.	CASRIQRPTEAFF	TGTGCCAGCAGGATACAGCGTCCCACTGAAGCTTTCTTT
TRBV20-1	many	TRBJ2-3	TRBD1	CSAAPGQRTDTQYF	TGCAGTGCCGCTCCGGGACAGCGCACAGATACGCAGTATTTT
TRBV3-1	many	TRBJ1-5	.	CASSHGQRQPQHF	TGTGCCAGCAGCCACGGACAGAGGCAGCCCCAGCATTTT